A single sample gave rise to the 18 T cell receptor beta chains below, sequenced in a study of blood T cell repertoires in COVID-19. Generated by immunoSEQ multiplex PCR, the TCRdb table keeps only in-frame clones and is missing some. The repertoire has some 180,000 clones, about 86% of them found once; the top ten carry approximately 10%. The sequenced material came from peripheral blood. All receptors come from a man aged 65 to 85 with active or convalescent COVID-19.

The chain combines TRBV3-1 (or the pseudogene TRBV3-2) with TRBJ1-2; D is undetermined. V gave up 4 bases and J gave up 8 bases, with 11 bases separating them. Germline V gene data show CDR1 as LGHDT and CDR2 as YNNKEL (reference sequence). This CDR3 spans 12 amino acids. CDR3 protein: CASSPDTRGYTF. In nucleotides, the CDR3 is TGTGCCAGCAGCCCCGACACGAGAGGCTACACCTTC.

The V gene is TRBV28, the J gene TRBJ1-1; possible D gene TRBD1, 6 bases. CDR3 length: 16 residues. Per the germline V gene, CDR1 is MDHEN and CDR2 is SYDVKM. V was clipped by 2 bases and J by 0 bases, with 13 bases between them. CDR3: CASSLGGAGMNTEAFF. The CDR3 nucleotides are TGTGCCAGCAGTTTAGGGGGGGCAGGGATGAACACTGAAGCTTTCTTT.

In its sample, this clone was seen once. The chain is built from TRBV7-2 and TRBJ2-2; 11 nucleotides agree with TRBD2. With V trimmed by 3 bases and J by 3 bases, 6 bases remained unmatched. The CDR3 sequence is 17 residues long. Germline V CDR1 and CDR2: SGHTA, FQGNSA. CDR3 protein: CASSLDSGRAYTGELFF. The CDR3 bases are TGTGCCAGCAGCTTGGATAGCGGGAGGGCCTACACCGGGGAGCTGTTTTTT.

V is TRBV24-1 and J is TRBJ2-3, with a tentative D call TRBD2 (6 bases). Trimming removed 5 bases from V and 3 bases from J, with 14 bases in between. Germline V gene lookup returns CDR1 KGHDR and CDR2 SFDVKD. This CDR3 is 15 amino acids long. CDR3 region: CATSGRGPSTDTQYF. In DNA, the CDR3 is TGTGCCACCAGTGGGAGGGGACCCTCTACAGATACGCAGTATTTT.

The chain links TRBV5-5 to TRBJ2-7, with a possible D match to TRBD1 (5 bases). V dropped 3 bases and J dropped 1 base, with 14 bases sitting between them. This CDR3 is 15 amino acids long. Germline V gene lookup returns CDR1 SGHKS and CDR2 YYEKEE (reference sequence). Here the CDR3 DNA reads TGTGCCAGCAGCTCGCAGGGAATAGCTTCCTACGAGCAGTACTTC. The encoded protein is CASSSQGIASYEQYF.

V is TRBV30 and J is TRBJ1-1; no firm D call. Trimming took off 2 bases at V and 0 bases at J, with 4 bases between the two ends. The CDR3 sequence is 12 residues long. CDR1 GTSNPN and CDR2 SVGIG come from the germline V gene (reference sequence). The chain's CDR3 is CAWSFVNTEAFF. The CDR3 DNA is TGTGCCTGGAGTTTCGTGAACACTGAAGCTTTCTTT.

The CDR3 sequence is CASSYWESQETQYF. In DNA form, the CDR3 reads TGTGCCAGCAGTTACTGGGAGAGCCAAGAGACCCAGTACTTC. V usage is TRBV6-5 and J usage is TRBJ2-5; TRBD2 is a possible D gene (5 bases). Germline V gene sequence: CDR1 MNHEY, CDR2 SVGAGI. CDR3 length equals 14 residues. V lost 1 base, J lost 1 base, and 7 bases lay in between.

This clone has only a few counts. This rearrangement joins TRBV4-3 to TRBJ1-1; no clear D gene. V was cut by 1 base and J by 4 bases, with 7 bases left in between. Germline CDR1 and CDR2: LGHNA and YSLEER. The CDR3 totals 13 residues. This CDR3 reads CASSQGVSTEAFF. The CDR3 nucleotides are TGCGCCAGCAGCCAAGGTGTTAGCACTGAAGCTTTCTTT.

The chain carries TRBV4-3 and TRBJ2-1; D call uncertain. Looked up from germline, CDR1 is LGHNA and CDR2 is YSLEER. The CDR3 totals 12 residues. Trimming shortened V by 3 bases and J by 4 bases, and 4 bases separated the two germline ends. CDR3 sequence (DNA): TGCGCCAGCAGCCACCAATACAATGAGCAGTTCTTC. It encodes CASSHQYNEQFF.

J is TRBJ2-5 and V is TRBV29-1; D may be TRBD2 (6 bases). This CDR3 has 14 residues. CDR1 and CDR2 from the germline V gene are SQVTM and ANQGSEA. Deletions cut 3 bases from V and 1 base from J, with 12 bases between. DNA for the CDR3: TGCAGCGTTGACCAGCGGGCGACCCAAGAGACCCAGTACTTC. Translated: CSVDQRATQETQYF.

Comments on this clone: The same CDR3 also results from other DNA sequences found in this sample. The chain combines TRBV4-3 with TRBJ1-2, with a tentative D call TRBD1 (5 bases). This CDR3 comprises 13 residues. Trimming left V 0 bases short and J 4 bases short, with 6 bases between. Germline lookup yields CDR1 LGHNA and CDR2 YSLEER. CDR3 in DNA: TGCGCCAGCAGCCAAGATAGGGGCTATGGCTACACCTTC. The encoded protein is CASSQDRGYGYTF.

The chain couples TRBV5-4 to TRBJ1-3; D perhaps matches TRBD1 (6 bases). The CDR3 consists of 17 residues. Trimming left V 4 bases short and J 0 bases short, with 17 bases between. Germline assignment: CDR1 SGHNT and CDR2 YYREEE (reference sequence). As DNA, the CDR3 is TGTGCCAGCAGCGACTACCGGGACATTCGCTCTGGAAACACCATATATTTT. Protein sequence: CASSDYRDIRSGNTIYF.

The gene calls are TRBV28 and TRBJ1-1; 7 bases map to TRBD1. The V gene's germline CDR1 is MDHEN and CDR2 SYDVKM. The CDR3 is 14 residues long. Unmatched junction bases numbered 2, after V lost 2 bases and J lost 2 bases. The CDR3 DNA reads as TGTGCCAGCAGTTTAAAAGGGGGCAACACTGAAGCTTTCTTT. Residues: CASSLKGGNTEAFF. Full variable domain (remainder filled in from reference TRBV28 and TRBJ1-1): DVKVTQSSRYLVKRTGEKVFLECVQDMDHENMFWYRQDPGLGLRLIYFSYDVKMKEKGDIPEGYSVSREKKERFSLILESASTNQTSMYLCASSLKGGNTEAFFGQGTRLTVV.

The J gene is TRBJ1-2, the V gene TRBV6-5; D is undetermined. The CDR3 is 13 residues long. Germline V gene sequence: CDR1 MNHEY, CDR2 SVGAGI. Trimming cost V 2 bases and J 1 base, with 5 bases left between them. The CDR3 loop is CASSYHGNYGYTF. The CDR3, as DNA: TGTGCCAGCAGTTACCACGGTAACTATGGCTACACCTTC.

The chain combines TRBV29-1 with TRBJ2-3; D possibly corresponds to TRBD2 (5 bases). The ends were cut back, 7 bases at V and 6 bases at J, with 11 bases in the middle. The germline V gene has CDR1 SQVTM and CDR2 ANQGSEA. The CDR3 contains 11 residues. The CDR3 loop reads CSGAPGDTQYF. CDR3 nucleotide sequence: TGCAGCGGAGCTCCGGGGGATACGCAGTATTTT.

V is TRBV5-6 and J is TRBJ1-2; possible D gene TRBD1, 6 bases. CDR3 length equals 12 residues. The V gene lost 4 bases and the J gene lost 8 bases, with 12 bases spanning the gap. Germline V gene data show CDR1 as SGHDT and CDR2 as YYEEEE. The CDR3 DNA follows: TGTGCCAGCAGCGGGGGCAGAGGCGGCTACACCTTC. This encodes CASSGGRGGYTF.

V and J are TRBV24-1 and TRBJ2-1, with D possibly being TRBD2 (6 bases). Between the trimmed V and J ends, which lost 7 bases and 3 bases, there was a span of 9 bases. Germline lookup yields CDR1 KGHDR and CDR2 SFDVKD. The CDR3 consists of 13 residues. In nucleotides, the CDR3 is TGTGCCACCAGCCCGGGAGTCTACAATGAGCAGTTCTTC. It yields the protein CATSPGVYNEQFF.

The CDR3 nucleotides are TGTGCCTGGGACGCAGCACTGACTAGCGGGACCTACGAGCAGTACTTC. Translation gives CAWDAALTSGTYEQYF. The chain carries TRBV30 and TRBJ2-7; 11 bases map to TRBD2. V trimming: 5 bases; J trimming: 2 bases; junction bases outside the gene matches: 11. Germline-derived CDR1 and CDR2 are GTSNPN and SVGIG (reference sequence). The length of the CDR3 is 16 residues.